Below, 9 T cell receptor beta chains from the same sample are listed, as sequenced in a study of CD8+ T cells in alopecia areata. RNA was isolated and reverse transcribed to cDNA, the sequencing template. Using immunoSEQ multiplex PCR, the repertoire was profiled, and TCRdb retains in-frame clones only, with some absent. This sample has about 150,000 clones, with 85% to 90% found just once. This specimen was CD8+ T cells sorted from blood, taken at week 0. All receptors derive from a human donor with alopecia areata.

The chain combines TRBV6-5 with TRBJ1-2, with D possibly TRBD1 on 6 matching bases. The ends were cut back, 8 bases at V and 6 bases at J, with 16 bases in the middle. The CDR3 runs to 13 residues. The germline CDR1 and CDR2 sequences are MNHEY and SVGAGI. The DNA for the CDR3 is TGTGCCAGCTTTCGGATCAGGGGAAATGGCTACACCTTC. As protein: CASFRIRGNGYTF.

The chain has TRBV29-1 and TRBJ2-7; the D gene could be TRBD1 or TRBD2 (5 bases each). Germline-derived CDR1 and CDR2 are SQVTM and ANQGSEA. This CDR3 is built from 16 residues. Trimming left V 1 base short and J 2 bases short, with 18 bases between. The CDR3 here is CSVEVGTAGITYEQYF. In nucleotides, the CDR3 is TGCAGCGTTGAAGTGGGGACGGCGGGTATAACCTACGAGCAGTACTTC.

The chain uses TRBV27 and TRBJ2-7; no firm D call. Germline assignment: CDR1 MNHEY and CDR2 SMNVEV (reference sequence). The CDR3 runs 13 residues. V was cut by 2 bases and J by 1 base, with 6 bases left in between. As DNA, the CDR3 is TGTGCCAGCAGTTTAGGAGAATCCTACGAGCAGTACTTC. Translating it yields CASSLGESYEQYF.

The chain couples TRBV27 to TRBJ2-2, with TRBD2 matching over 7 bases. This CDR3 has 15 amino acids. The germline gives CDR1 MNHEY, CDR2 SMNVEV (reference sequence). V was clipped by 7 bases and J by 3 bases; unmatched bases: 8. DNA for the CDR3: TGTGCCAGCACATCGTGGAGCGGGGACACCGGGGAGCTGTTTTTT. Protein: CASTSWSGDTGELFF.

This rearrangement joins TRBV30 to TRBJ2-1, with 11 bases lining up with TRBD2. The CDR3 contains 19 residues. The V segment lost 5 bases and the J segment 4 bases; nucleotides outside the gene matches: 19. Germline V gene sequence: CDR1 GTSNPN, CDR2 SVGIG (reference sequence). The CDR3 spells CAWGSSGRDYLPPYNEQFF. The CDR3 DNA is TGTGCCTGGGGCAGTAGCGGGAGGGATTACTTACCACCTTACAATGAGCAGTTCTTC.

The chain combines TRBV29-1 with TRBJ2-7; D is unresolved. With 7 bases removed from V and 3 bases from J, the gap between germline ends came to 19 bases. The CDR3 is 14 residues long. Germline values: CDR1 SQVTM, CDR2 ANQGSEA. CDR3 sequence (DNA): TGCAGCGCATTGAAAGGTGACGTCTTCTACGAGCAGTACTTC. Its translation: CSALKGDVFYEQYF.

This clone has a handful of counts. The chain carries TRBV5-4 and TRBJ1-1; D gene unclear. CDR1 SGHNT and CDR2 YYREEE come from the germline V gene (reference sequence). The CDR3 totals 12 residues. Trimming removed 4 bases from V and 6 bases from J, with 10 bases in between. The DNA of the CDR3 is TGTGCCAGCAGCATGCGGACGGCTGAAGCTTTCTTT. Its translation is CASSMRTAEAFF.

V is TRBV27 and J is TRBJ2-2; D unclear. V was clipped by 2 bases and J by 5 bases, with 9 bases between them. Germline CDR1 MNHEY, CDR2 SMNVEV (reference sequence). There are 14 residues in the CDR3. This CDR3 reads CASSLMRQTGELFF. CDR3 coding DNA: TGTGCCAGCAGTTTAATGCGTCAGACCGGGGAGCTGTTTTTT.

This chain uses TRBV5-1 with TRBJ2-7; a possible D gene is TRBD2 (5 bases). Germline-derived CDR1 and CDR2 are SGHRS and YFSETQ. The ends were cut back, 3 bases at V and 4 bases at J, with 14 bases in the middle. This CDR3 spans 14 amino acids. CDR3: CASSSAGPGYEQYF. The CDR3 DNA is TGCGCCAGCAGCTCTGCTGGGCCGGGGTACGAGCAGTACTTC.